This T cell receptor (beta chain) originates from a study of Ad26.COV2.S vaccination and SARS-CoV-2 variants. Treatment described: roughly 19 received Ad26.COV2.S at low or high dose, single or two shots; 5 received placebo; per-sample allocation not given. Each sample was drawn 63 days after the first injection (of vaccine or placebo). Ad26.COV2.S expressed prefusion-stabilized spike from the original Wuhan strain. Germline CDR1 is SGHRS and CDR2 is YFSETQ. The CDR3 sequence runs 12 residues, both termini included. Notes on this clone: Its target is not known. It is unclear where the CDR3 begins or ends on the DNA, so no DNA is shown, and the CDR3 is as TCRdb lists it.

Findings and caveats of the study: Possible underestimation of total T cell responses by the TCR breadth and depth analyses was noted.

Profiled with immunoSEQ multiplex PCR; TCRdb holds only in-frame clones, not every one. This table holds around 340,000 clones, approximately 90% found once. The rearrangement links TRBV5-1 to TRBJ1-2; TRBD1 reflects the table's D call only, with no check against the DNA. The sequenced sample was peripheral blood, obtained in a trial of Ad26.COV2.S vaccine versus placebo. The sequence derives from a person between 18 and 65 years old who received the Ad26.COV2.S COVID-19 vaccine or a placebo. This CDR3 reads CASSFWGQGSSF.